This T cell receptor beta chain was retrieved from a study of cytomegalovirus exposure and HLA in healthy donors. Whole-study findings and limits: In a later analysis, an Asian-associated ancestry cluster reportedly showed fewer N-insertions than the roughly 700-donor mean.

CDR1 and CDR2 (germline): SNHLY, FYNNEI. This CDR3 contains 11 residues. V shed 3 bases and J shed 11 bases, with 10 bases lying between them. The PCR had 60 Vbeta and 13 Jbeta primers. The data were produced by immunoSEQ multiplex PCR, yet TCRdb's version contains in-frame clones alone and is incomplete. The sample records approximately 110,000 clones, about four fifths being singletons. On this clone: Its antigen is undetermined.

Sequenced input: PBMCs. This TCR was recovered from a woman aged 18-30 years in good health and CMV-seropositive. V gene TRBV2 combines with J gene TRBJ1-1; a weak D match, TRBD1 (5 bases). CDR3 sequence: CASSEDKEAFF. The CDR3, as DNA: TGTGCCAGCAGTGAGGACAAGGAGGCTTTCTTT.